This T cell receptor beta chain comes out of a study of blood T cell repertoires in COVID-19 (dated by TCRdb to 2020 to 2021). Study-level background: Collaborator samples came from the United States, Italy and Spain and covered acute and convalescent phases of COVID-19. The prospective study material was composed of cDNA or gDNA derived from T cells, B-cell-depleted T cells, or PBMCs. The dataset comprised deeply sampled blood TCRbeta repertoires from subjects exposed to, actively infected with, or recovered from COVID-19. The repertoires were released in a freely available public database meant as a resource for research on the immune response to SARS-CoV-2. Samples were obtained from the ongoing ImmuneRACE study (first 160 participants) and from over 1,000 subjects provided by 6 global collaborators. Nearly every sample came with metadata listing a de-identified subject ID, COVID-19 status, age in years and sex. Where available, HLA class I and class II types were obtained from metadata supplied by the sample provider rather than from assay-based typing.

Collaborating institutions collected whole blood in K2EDTA tubes following their own protocols. Collaborator samples were shipped for TCRbeta analysis as frozen whole blood, isolated PBMCs, or DNA extracted from either sample type. A remark on this clone: Its binding antigen is unknown. Per-nucleotide qualities are absent, and no much larger clonotype sits a single base away.

General findings and caveats noted by the study authors: Clinical and demographic metadata were provided uncurated, with the amount varying by source and participant.

TCRbeta CDR3 regions were amplified from genomic DNA using the immunoSEQ Assay, a bias-controlled multiplex PCR. Processing in the source paper ran as follows. The number of nucleated cells in each sample was estimated by amplification of reference gene primers within the assay. Sequence reads were collapsed and filtered to measure the absolute abundance of every unique TCRbeta CDR3 rearrangement. For each sample, productive Simpson clonality was calculated as the square root of Simpson's diversity index over productive rearrangements. Here the immuneACCESS table is served through TCRdb, limited to in-frame sequences with V and J called. Missing clones are a known gap in these copies; in checked studies unresolved V genes cover under half, and the rest lacks a known reason. That table furnishes V, J and clone size, whereas the DNA furnished D and trimming. For this sample the table gives 200,000 to 250,000 clones, of which 88% were detected only once. Less than 3.5% of the sample is in the top ten clones.

Between the V and J ends, shortened by 1 base and 5 bases respectively, the junction contains 12 bases. The CDR3 has 16 amino acids, counting the end cysteine and phenylalanine. The CDR3 DNA has 48 bases and is translated from base 1. According to the germline V gene, CDR1 reads SGHTA and CDR2 reads FQGNSA. The clonotype was recovered from an older woman with acute or convalescent COVID-19. This receptor chain uses TRBV7-2 and TRBJ1-6; TRBD1 is a possible D gene, resting on 6 matching bases. The sequenced sample was peripheral blood. The nucleotides read TGTGCCAGCAGCTTAGTTGGACAGCGAGATAATTCACCCCTCCACTTT. Translated, this gives CASSLVGQRDNSPLHF.